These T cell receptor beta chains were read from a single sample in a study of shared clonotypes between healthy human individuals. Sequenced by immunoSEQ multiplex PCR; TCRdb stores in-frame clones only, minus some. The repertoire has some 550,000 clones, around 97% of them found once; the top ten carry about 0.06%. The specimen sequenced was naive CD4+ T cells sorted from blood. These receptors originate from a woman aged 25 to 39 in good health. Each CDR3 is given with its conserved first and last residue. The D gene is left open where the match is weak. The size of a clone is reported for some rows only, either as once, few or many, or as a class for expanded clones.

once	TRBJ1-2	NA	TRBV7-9	CASRPLHRMGYTF	TGTGCCAGCAGGCCGCTTCACCGTATGGGCTACACCTTC
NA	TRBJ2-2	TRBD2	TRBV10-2	CASSSSGRGTGELFF	TGCGCCAGCAGTTCTAGCGGGAGGGGGACCGGGGAGCTGTTTTTT
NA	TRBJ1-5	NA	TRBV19	CASRMDLNNQPQHF	TGTGCCAGTAGAATGGACCTAAACAATCAGCCCCAGCATTTT
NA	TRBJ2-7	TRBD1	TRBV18	CASSPDRGVYEQYF	TGTGCCAGCTCCCCCGACAGGGGAGTGTACGAGCAGTACTTC
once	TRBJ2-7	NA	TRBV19	CASSSPRGLPYEQYF	TGTGCCAGTAGTAGCCCGCGAGGTCTCCCTTACGAGCAGTACTTC
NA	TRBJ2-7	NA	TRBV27	CASSAPGTFLYEQYF	TGTGCCAGCAGCGCCCCCGGGACATTCCTCTACGAGCAGTACTTC
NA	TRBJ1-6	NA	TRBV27	CASSLTPVPNSPLHF	TGTGCCAGCAGTTTAACTCCAGTCCCCAATTCACCCCTCCACTTT
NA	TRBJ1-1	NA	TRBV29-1	CSVEDVSLWTEAFF	TGCAGCGTTGAGGACGTTAGCTTATGGACTGAAGCTTTCTTT
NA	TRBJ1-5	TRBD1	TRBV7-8	CASSQATGDQPQHF	TGTGCCAGCAGCCAGGCGACAGGGGATCAGCCCCAGCATTTT
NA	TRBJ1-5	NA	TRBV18	CASSVGQGNQPQHF	TGTGCCAGCTCAGTGGGGCAGGGCAATCAGCCCCAGCATTTT
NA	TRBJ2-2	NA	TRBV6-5	CASSIRDGGTGELFF	TGTGCCAGCAGTATCCGGGACGGAGGCACCGGGGAGCTGTTTTTT
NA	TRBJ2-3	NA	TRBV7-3	CASSLGRGSTDTQYF	TGTGCCAGCAGCTTAGGGCGGGGAAGCACAGATACGCAGTATTTT
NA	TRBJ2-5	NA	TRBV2	CASEGTTWETQYF	TGTGCCAGCGAAGGGACAACGTGGGAGACCCAGTACTTC
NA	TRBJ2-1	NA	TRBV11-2	CASSSSTGTDYNEQFF	TGTGCCAGCAGCTCCTCGACCGGGACTGACTACAATGAGCAGTTCTTC
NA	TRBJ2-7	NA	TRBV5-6	CASRLGPTYEQYF	TGTGCCAGCAGGCTAGGTCCGACCTACGAGCAGTACTTC
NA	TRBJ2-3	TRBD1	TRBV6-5	CASSYWDRFTDTQYF	TGTGCCAGCAGTTACTGGGACAGGTTCACAGATACGCAGTATTTT
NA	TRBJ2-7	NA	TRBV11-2	CASSWAPGPYEQYF	TGTGCCAGCAGCTGGGCACCCGGGCCCTACGAGCAGTACTTC
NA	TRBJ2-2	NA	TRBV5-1	CASSFGRPDGGELFF	TGCGCCAGCAGCTTCGGTAGGCCGGACGGCGGGGAGCTGTTTTTT